This entry is about one T cell receptor beta chain. In the original processing: From reference gene primer amplification, estimates of nucleated cell counts were derived. Libraries were prepared by immunoSEQ multiplex PCR; TCRdb keeps only in-frame clonotypes and omits some of them. That table gives V, J and clone size, and the DNA gave D and trimming. The sample lists 150,000 to 250,000 clones; 79% were seen once. Those enrolled in Seattle joined during active infection and were followed longitudinally afterward. The CDR3 spans 15 residues. Germline CDR1 and CDR2: SGHRS and YFSETQ. The V end was cut by 1 base, the J end by 10 bases, with 15 bases between. This entry belongs to a study of blood T cell repertoires in COVID-19. In the study overall: Acute and convalescent COVID-19 samples came from the United States, Italy and Spain. From T cells, B-cell-depleted T cells, or PBMCs came the material, which was cDNA or gDNA.

This TCR derives from a woman in her forties with COVID-19, enrolled during active disease. Sequenced: peripheral blood. This chain links TRBV5-1 with TRBJ1-6, with D maybe TRBD1 (5 bases). The CDR3 is CASSLSQALASPLHF. The CDR3 coding sequence is TGCGCCAGCAGCTTGTCACAGGCTCTTGCCTCACCCCTCCACTTT. Complete variable domain (other parts from reference TRBV5-1 and TRBJ1-6): KAGVTQTPRYLIKTRGQQVTLSCSPISGHRSVSWYQQTPGQGLQFLFEYFSETQRNKGNFPGRFSGRQFSNSRSEMNVSTLELGDSALYLCASSLSQALASPLHFGNGTRLTVT.